A selection of T cell receptor beta chains follows, all from one sample in a study of neurological immune-mediated disorders. TCRdb fed the 5' RACE reads into MiXCR, producing one record per CDR3 protein. This sample has roughly 80,000 distinct CDR3 sequences; approximately 17% occur once, and the top ten carry 15% to 17%. Material for sequencing was PBMCs. The receptors here all came from a middle-aged woman in good health. CDR3s include the opening cysteine and the closing phenylalanine or tryptophan. Fields, in order: J gene, clone size, V gene, D gene, CDR3 DNA, CDR3 protein. A D gene is named only where the DNA matches it firmly. A row's size may be missing; if present it is once, few, many or a size class.

J: TRBJ2-7; size: many; V: TRBV20-1; D: .; DNA: TGCAGTGCTAGAGATCGGGTGGCGGGTTCCTACGAGCAGTACTTC; CDR3: CSARDRVAGSYEQYF
J: TRBJ2-5; size: many; V: TRBV7-6; D: .; DNA: TGTGCCAGCAGCTTAGGTCCATCGGAGACCCAGTACTTC; CDR3: CASSLGPSETQYF
J: TRBJ2-7; size: many; V: TRBV6-1; D: .; DNA: TGTGCCAGCAGTGAGGTCCAGGGCTACGAGCAGTACTTC; CDR3: CASSEVQGYEQYF
J: TRBJ2-3; size: many; V: TRBV5-1; D: TRBD2; DNA: TGCGCCAGCCGGGAGGGCGCGGGGGGCCCAGATACGCAGTATTTT; CDR3: CASREGAGGPDTQYF
J: TRBJ2-1; size: few; V: TRBV7-3; D: TRBD2; DNA: TGTGCCAGCAGCTCACTAGCGGGGGCTTACAATGAGCAGTTCTTC; CDR3: CASSSLAGAYNEQFF
J: TRBJ2-5; size: many; V: TRBV2; D: TRBD2; DNA: TGTGCCAGCAGGGCTATGGGGACTATGGGAAAGACCCAGTACTTC; CDR3: CASRAMGTMGKTQYF
J: TRBJ2-5; size: many; V: TRBV9; D: .; DNA: TGTGCCAGCAGCGTAGGACTAGACCGGGAAGAGACCCAGTACTTC; CDR3: CASSVGLDREETQYF
J: TRBJ1-5; size: many; V: TRBV20-1; D: TRBD1; DNA: TGCAGTGCTTCTGGACAGGGCTCTTTGAATCAGCCCCAGCATTTT; CDR3: CSASGQGSLNQPQHF
J: TRBJ1-3; size: many; V: TRBV7-2; D: .; DNA: TGTGCCAGCAGCTTCCAGGGAGGTGGAAACACCATATATTTT; CDR3: CASSFQGGGNTIYF
J: TRBJ2-2; size: once; V: TRBV6-2/TRBV6-3; D: TRBD2; DNA: TGTGCCAGCGCTGGACTAGCGGTCCGGGGTGGGGACCTGTTTTTT; CDR3: CASAGLAVRGGDLFF
J: TRBJ2-5; size: many; V: TRBV3-1; D: TRBD2; DNA: TGTGCCAGCAGCCATCGACTAGCGGTTATCCAAGAGACCCAGTACTTC; CDR3: CASSHRLAVIQETQYF
J: TRBJ1-5; size: many; V: TRBV6-1; D: TRBD1; DNA: TGTGCCAGCAGTGAAGTCCCAGGGGGGCCCTTGAAGCCCCAGCATTTT; CDR3: CASSEVPGGPLKPQHF
J: TRBJ2-1; size: many; V: TRBV12-3/TRBV12-4; D: .; DNA: TGTGCCAGCACCCTACGGGGGCAGGGCTACAATGAGCAGTTCTTC; CDR3: CASTLRGQGYNEQFF
J: TRBJ1-1; size: many; V: TRBV7-2; D: .; DNA: TGTGCCAGCAGCTTGAGTTACCCCACCCCTTCATTT; CDR3: CASSLSYPTPSF
J: TRBJ2-5; size: many; V: TRBV19; D: .; DNA: TGTGCCAGTAGTATAGGGACCGGGACCCAAGAGACCCAGTACTTC; CDR3: CASSIGTGTQETQYF
J: TRBJ2-3; size: many; V: TRBV2; D: .; DNA: TGTGCCAGCAGTGAAGGGACCCGCGGGTCCACAGATACGCAGTATTTT; CDR3: CASSEGTRGSTDTQYF
J: TRBJ2-7; size: many; V: TRBV7-6; D: .; DNA: TGTGCCAGCAGCCCTGGAGGAGAGGCGGACGAGCAGTACTTC; CDR3: CASSPGGEADEQYF
J: TRBJ1-1; size: many; V: TRBV5-6; D: TRBD1; DNA: TGTGCCAGCAGCACCGGGACAGGGGGAAACACTGAAGCTTTCTTT; CDR3: CASSTGTGGNTEAFF
J: TRBJ2-2; size: many; V: TRBV15; D: .; DNA: TGTGCCACCAGCAGAGGTGGGGCCGGGGAGCTGTTTTTT; CDR3: CATSRGGAGELFF
J: TRBJ2-3; size: many; V: TRBV15; D: TRBD2; DNA: TGTGCCACCAGCAGAGGACTAGCGGGGGGGCCTAGCACAGATACGCAGTATTTT; CDR3: CATSRGLAGGPSTDTQYF
J: TRBJ1-2; size: many; V: TRBV2; D: .; DNA: TGTGCCAGCAGTGAAAAACAGGGAAACTATGGCTACACCTTC; CDR3: CASSEKQGNYGYTF
J: TRBJ2-5; size: many; V: TRBV5-1; D: .; DNA: TGCGCCAGCAGCTTGGTATTAGAGACCCAGTACTTC; CDR3: CASSLVLETQYF
J: TRBJ1-1; size: many; V: TRBV5-1; D: .; DNA: TGCGCCAGCAGCCCCGGGACACAGAACACTGAAGCTTTCTTT; CDR3: CASSPGTQNTEAFF
J: TRBJ1-1; size: many; V: TRBV6-5; D: .; DNA: TGTGCCAGCAGGACGACAGCCACTTTTGAAGCTTTCTTT; CDR3: CASRTTATFEAFF
J: TRBJ1-1; size: many; V: TRBV5-1; D: .; DNA: TGCGCCAGCAGCTTAACCCCGGAGAACACTGAAGCTTTCTTT; CDR3: CASSLTPENTEAFF
J: TRBJ2-1; size: many; V: TRBV4-1; D: TRBD2; DNA: TGCGCCAGCAGCCAAAGGCTAGCGGGTCGGAAGGGGGAGCAGTTCTTC; CDR3: CASSQRLAGRKGEQFF
J: TRBJ2-3; size: many; V: TRBV4-1; D: .; DNA: TGCGCCAGCAGCCGGGGGACCTCTGGGGATACGCAGTATTTT; CDR3: CASSRGTSGDTQYF
J: TRBJ1-1; size: .; V: TRBV19; D: .; DNA: TGTGCCAGTAGTCCAGGGTGGATAGCTTTCTTT; CDR3: CASSPGWIAFF
J: TRBJ2-2; size: many; V: TRBV6-2/TRBV6-3; D: .; DNA: TGTGCCAGCAGTTACTTTCCCAACCAGGGCTGGGGAAGTGGCGGATCGAACACCGGGGAGCTGTTTTTT; CDR3: CASSYFPNQGWGSGGSNTGELFF
J: TRBJ2-1; size: many; V: TRBV7-2; D: .; DNA: TGTGCCAGCAGCTGGGGGAGCTCCTACAATGAGCAGTTCTTC; CDR3: CASSWGSSYNEQFF
J: TRBJ2-1; size: few; V: TRBV24-1; D: .; DNA: TGTGCCACCAGTGATATCAAGAGGGGTGGTGAGCAGTTCTTC; CDR3: CATSDIKRGGEQFF
J: TRBJ2-7; size: many; V: TRBV7-8; D: .; DNA: TGTGCCAGCAGCTTAGAACCCTCCGGACCCTACGAGCAGTACTTC; CDR3: CASSLEPSGPYEQYF
J: TRBJ1-2; size: many; V: TRBV20-1; D: .; DNA: TGCAGTGCTACCCTGGAGGGTGGCTACACCTTC; CDR3: CSATLEGGYTF
J: TRBJ2-5; size: many; V: TRBV6-2/TRBV6-3; D: TRBD1; DNA: TGTGCCAGCAGCACGGGACAGGGGATGCGAGAGACCCAGTACTTC; CDR3: CASSTGQGMRETQYF
J: TRBJ2-2; size: many; V: TRBV5-1; D: .; DNA: TGCGCCAGCAGTCTGGAGGCAGGCCACACCGGGGAGCTGTTTTTT; CDR3: CASSLEAGHTGELFF
J: TRBJ2-2; size: many; V: TRBV6-6; D: TRBD1; DNA: TGTGCCAGCAGTTATTCGACAGGGGAAGGAACCGGGGAGCTGTTTTTT; CDR3: CASSYSTGEGTGELFF
J: TRBJ1-1; size: many; V: TRBV6-1; D: .; DNA: TGTGCCAGCAGGGGCCCGGGGACTGAAGCTTTCTTT; CDR3: CASRGPGTEAFF
J: TRBJ2-2; size: many; V: TRBV28; D: TRBD2; DNA: TGTGCCAGCAGCCCCGGGGGGTGGGCCGGGGAGCTGTTTTTT; CDR3: CASSPGGWAGELFF
J: TRBJ2-5; size: many; V: TRBV29-1; D: TRBD1; DNA: TGCAGCACCGGGACAGGACACTTC; CDR3: CSTGTGHF
J: TRBJ1-2; size: many; V: TRBV2; D: .; DNA: TGTGCCAGCAGGCGATCGCTTCTAAACTATGGCTACACCTTC; CDR3: CASRRSLLNYGYTF
J: TRBJ2-5; size: many; V: TRBV20-1; D: TRBD2; DNA: TGCAGTGCTAGGACTAGCGGCCTCCAAGAGACCCAGTACTTC; CDR3: CSARTSGLQETQYF
J: TRBJ2-4; size: few; V: TRBV7-2; D: .; DNA: TGTGCCAGCAGCCCTCCGACCTCGAACTTAGCCAAAAACATTCAGTACTTC; CDR3: CASSPPTSNLAKNIQYF
J: TRBJ2-3; size: many; V: TRBV20-1; D: TRBD2; DNA: TGCAGTGCTAGATCTGCGGGGGGTCGTTCAGATACGCAGTATTTT; CDR3: CSARSAGGRSDTQYF
J: TRBJ1-3; size: many; V: TRBV20-1; D: .; DNA: TGCAGTGCTGCGGGGGAAGAAGGAAACACCATATATTTT; CDR3: CSAAGEEGNTIYF
J: TRBJ2-5; size: .; V: TRBV9; D: .; DNA: TGTGCCAGCAGCGTCGGGGAAGGGAGGGGGTCCCAAGAGACCCAGTACTTC; CDR3: CASSVGEGRGSQETQYF
J: TRBJ1-3; size: .; V: TRBV30; D: .; DNA: TGTGCCTGGAGTGGCGTATGCCTGCCTGGAAACACCATATATTTT; CDR3: CAWSGVCLPGNTIYF
J: TRBJ2-2; size: many; V: TRBV13; D: .; DNA: TGTGCCAGCAGTCTCGAAGTCACCGGGGAGCTGTTTTTT; CDR3: CASSLEVTGELFF
J: TRBJ1-3; size: many; V: TRBV7-6; D: .; DNA: TGTGCCAGCAGCTCGACAGGATTTGGAAACACCATATATTTT; CDR3: CASSSTGFGNTIYF
J: TRBJ1-2; size: .; V: TRBV18; D: .; DNA: TGTGCCAGCTCACCTCTACGGTCCGACCATTTTTACTATGGCTACACCTTC; CDR3: CASSPLRSDHFYYGYTF